This T cell receptor (beta chain) originates from a study of blood T cell repertoires in COVID-19. The CDR3 loop spans 15 amino acids. The V gene lost 6 bases and the J gene lost 1 base, with 15 bases spanning the gap. Germline loops: CDR1 LNHDA, CDR2 SQIVND (reference sequence). This table comes from immunoSEQ multiplex PCR, and its TCRdb copy is limited to in-frame clones, with some not included. This table has approximately 76,000 clones, over 75% appearing once. This receptor was taken from a man aged 45-65 years with acute or convalescent COVID-19. J is TRBJ1-1 and V is TRBV19; a weak D match, TRBD1 (5 bases). Input material: peripheral blood. CDR3 amino acids: CASRNPGKGNTEAFF. CDR3 DNA: TGTGCCAGTAGGAACCCAGGGAAGGGGAACACTGAAGCTTTCTTT.